These 30 T cell receptor beta chains came from one sample sequenced in a study of T cells expressing NK-cell markers. TCRdb reprocessed the 5' RACE reads; each CDR3 protein has one entry and no DNA is given. The sample's table shows about 260,000 distinct CDR3 sequences. The sample comprised blood T cells: a sorted CD56 or NKG2C T cell subset, CD4+ or CD8+ T cells, or bulk PBMC T cells (not recorded which). The receptors derive from a woman between 18 and 69 years old in good health.

The rearrangement uses TRBV7-2 and TRBJ2-1; checking the TCRdb D call of TRBD2 is not possible without DNA. The germline V gene encodes CDR1 SGHTA and CDR2 FQGNSA. The CDR3 covers 13 residues. The CDR3 region is CASSLMEGGEQFF.

The J gene is TRBJ2-2, the V gene TRBV5-1; TCRdb lists TRBD2, though no DNA is available to test this call. The CDR3 is made up of 15 amino acids. Germline loops: CDR1 SGHRS, CDR2 YFSETQ. The CDR3 spells CASSFSSGTAGELFF.

This rearrangement joins TRBV6-2 or TRBV6-3 to TRBJ2-3; the D call from TCRdb, TRBD2, cannot be confirmed without DNA. The CDR3 spans 14 residues. Germline V CDR1 and CDR2: MNHEY, SVGEGT. The CDR3 loop reads CASTLGPGADTQYF.

This sequence joins TRBV5-4 and TRBJ2-5; TCRdb gives TRBD1 as the D gene, but with no DNA this cannot be confirmed. This CDR3 spans 14 amino acids. The V gene's germline CDR1 is SGHNT and CDR2 YYREEE (reference sequence). The CDR3 is CASSSGGAHETQYF.

V and J are TRBV7-3 and TRBJ2-3. Germline assignment: CDR1 SGHTA and CDR2 FQGTGA. The CDR3 spans 13 residues. CDR3 residues: CASSLRRTDTQYF.

The CDR3 loop is CSASPRELNYEQYF. The chain combines TRBV20-1 with TRBJ2-7; the TRBD2 assignment by TCRdb is unverifiable without DNA. This CDR3 spans 14 amino acids. Looked up from germline, CDR1 is DFQATT and CDR2 is SNEGSKA (reference sequence).

The chain links TRBV7-2 to TRBJ1-5. The CDR3 covers 13 residues. Germline loops: CDR1 SGHTA, CDR2 FQGNSA. CDR3 region: CASSLDRSQPQYF. The whole variable domain, filled in from reference TRBV7-2 and TRBJ1-5, reads GAGVSQSPSNKVTEKGKDVELRCDPISGHTALYWYRQSLGQGLEFLIYFQGNSAPDKSGLPSDRFSAERTGGSVSTLTIQRTQQEDSAVYLCASSLDRSQPQYFGDGTRLSIL.

The V and J genes are TRBV5-4 and TRBJ2-7; the D gene TCRdb calls, TRBD1, cannot be checked with no DNA. This CDR3 spans 16 amino acids. CDR1 SGHNT and CDR2 YYREEE come from the germline V gene (reference sequence). Here the CDR3 reads CASRNARDRGRGEQYF.

The rearrangement uses TRBV18 and TRBJ2-1. Per germline, CDR1 KGHSH and CDR2 LQKENI. The CDR3 is 15 residues long. The CDR3: CASSPSTSSYNEQFF.

The genes are TRBV29-1 and TRBJ1-1. Germline V gene sequence: CDR1 SQVTM, CDR2 ANQGSEA. This CDR3 has 14 amino acids. The CDR3 spells CSVGTGPSDTEAFF.

The V and J genes are TRBV20-1 and TRBJ2-1; TCRdb selects TRBD2, and the lack of DNA leaves this call unchecked. The CDR3 runs 15 residues. Germline CDR1 is DFQATT and CDR2 is SNEGSKA (reference sequence). The CDR3 reads CSATTSGSFSFEQFF.

The chain couples TRBV18 to TRBJ2-7; TCRdb's D call, TRBD2, is unchecked because there is no DNA. The germline gives CDR1 KGHSH, CDR2 LQKENI. The CDR3 sequence is 15 residues long. The CDR3 reads CASSPSGTQGREQYF.

The chain recombines TRBV29-1 with TRBJ2-7; TCRdb selects TRBD2, and the lack of DNA leaves this call unchecked. This CDR3 region has 15 residues. From germline, CDR1 is SQVTM and CDR2 ANQGSEA. The CDR3 sequence is CSVKGFLAGYYEQYF.

The chain uses TRBV5-1 and TRBJ1-1; TCRdb's D gene call, TRBD1, goes unchecked for lack of DNA. Germline V lookup: CDR1 SGHRS, CDR2 YFSETQ. This CDR3 comprises 14 residues. Here the CDR3 reads CASSLMLGGTEAFF. The full variable domain, completed using reference TRBV5-1 and TRBJ1-1, is KAGVTQTPRYLIKTRGQQVTLSCSPISGHRSVSWYQQTPGQGLQFLFEYFSETQRNKGNFPGRFSGRQFSNSRSEMNVSTLELGDSALYLCASSLMLGGTEAFFGQGTRLTVV.

The V and J genes are TRBV4-1 and TRBJ1-6; the TRBD1 assignment by TCRdb is unverifiable without DNA. There are 19 residues in the CDR3. Germline V gene data show CDR1 as MGHRA and CDR2 as YSYEKL. CDR3: CASSTRDRESPGKGSPLHF.

The genes are TRBV18 and TRBJ2-1; the TCRdb D gene call, TRBD1, has no DNA to confirm it. Per the germline V gene, CDR1 is KGHSH and CDR2 is LQKENI. The CDR3 has 16 amino acids. CDR3: CASSPAGGTGYNEQFF.

The rearrangement links TRBV30 to TRBJ1-1. Germline CDR1 is GTSNPN and CDR2 is SVGIG (reference sequence). The CDR3 covers 13 residues. CDR3 amino acids: CAWKDVGLVRAFF.

The V call is TRBV18, the J call TRBJ2-7; TCRdb calls TRBD1, which cannot be checked without DNA. CDR1 and CDR2 from the germline V gene are KGHSH and LQKENI. The CDR3 is made up of 14 amino acids. The CDR3: CASSPPGTGLGQYF.

The V and J genes are TRBV5-1 and TRBJ1-2. Germline V CDR1 and CDR2: SGHRS, YFSETQ. This CDR3 spans 12 amino acids. The CDR3 sequence: CASSRRDFGYTF. Using reference TRBV5-1 and TRBJ1-2 for the parts outside the CDR3, the full variable domain is KAGVTQTPRYLIKTRGQQVTLSCSPISGHRSVSWYQQTPGQGLQFLFEYFSETQRNKGNFPGRFSGRQFSNSRSEMNVSTLELGDSALYLCASSRRDFGYTFGSGTRLTVV.

The gene calls are TRBV11-2 and TRBJ1-2; lacking DNA, the TRBD1 call made by TCRdb goes unchecked. The CDR3 is made up of 11 amino acids. CDR1 SGHAT and CDR2 FQNNGV come from the germline V gene. The CDR3 reads CASSRGYGYTF.

The chain couples TRBV29-1 to TRBJ2-1; absent DNA, TCRdb's TRBD2 call cannot be checked. Germline CDR1 and CDR2: SQVTM and ANQGSEA. The CDR3 runs to 15 residues. The CDR3 sequence is CSVEGLPDSYNEQFF.

CDR3 amino acids: CSGTSGNYEQYF. The V gene is TRBV20-1, the J gene TRBJ2-7; without DNA, the TCRdb call of TRBD2 cannot be checked. The CDR3 length is 12 residues. Germline values: CDR1 DFQATT, CDR2 SNEGSKA (reference sequence).

The CDR3 is CASSLDPSGRVEQYF. The chain recombines TRBV5-1 with TRBJ2-7; TCRdb indicates TRBD2, and absent DNA this call remains unverified. Germline values: CDR1 SGHRS, CDR2 YFSETQ. The CDR3 spans 15 residues. Based on the CDR3 plus reference TRBV5-1 and TRBJ2-7, the full variable domain is KAGVTQTPRYLIKTRGQQVTLSCSPISGHRSVSWYQQTPGQGLQFLFEYFSETQRNKGNFPGRFSGRQFSNSRSEMNVSTLELGDSALYLCASSLDPSGRVEQYFGPGTRLTVT.

The chain is built from TRBV4-2 and TRBJ1-1; TCRdb outputs TRBD1, but without DNA this stays unchecked. Germline values: CDR1 LGHNA, CDR2 YNFKEQ. The CDR3 has 16 amino acids. CDR3 amino acids: CASSDGTGGPDTEAFF.

The chain uses TRBV20-1 and TRBJ2-3; TCRdb calls TRBD2, which cannot be checked without DNA. The CDR3 covers 17 residues. From germline, CDR1 is DFQATT and CDR2 SNEGSKA (reference sequence). The CDR3 reads CSASSPRSSGTTDTQYF.

This chain's CDR3 is CAITGPNQPQHF. The gene calls are TRBV28 and TRBJ1-5. The V gene's germline CDR1 is MDHEN and CDR2 SYDVKM. This CDR3 region has 12 residues. Drawing the rest from reference TRBV28 and TRBJ1-5, the complete variable domain is DVKVTQSSRYLVKRTGEKVFLECVQDMDHENMFWYRQDPGLGLRLIYFSYDVKMKEKGDIPEGYSVSREKKERFSLILESASTNQTSMYLCAITGPNQPQHFGDGTRLSIL.

The V gene is TRBV7-2, the J gene TRBJ1-6; TCRdb indicates TRBD1, and absent DNA this call remains unverified. This CDR3 region has 14 residues. Per germline, CDR1 SGHTA and CDR2 FQGNSA. This CDR3 reads CASSAMDRKSPLHF.

This sequence joins TRBV5-1 and TRBJ1-6; TCRdb proposes TRBD1, but this gene call is untestable without DNA. Per the germline V gene, CDR1 is SGHRS and CDR2 is YFSETQ. The CDR3 is 15 amino acids. CDR3 loop: CASRIGGASTSPLHF.

This rearrangement joins TRBV20-1 to TRBJ1-5; TCRdb's assignment of TRBD1 cannot be checked, as there is no DNA. Germline values: CDR1 DFQATT, CDR2 SNEGSKA (reference sequence). CDR3 length: 14 residues. The CDR3 reads CSARTGVTNQPQHF.

The chain uses TRBV20-1 and TRBJ2-1; TCRdb returns TRBD1, unconfirmable since there is no DNA. The germline CDR1 and CDR2 sequences are DFQATT and SNEGSKA (reference sequence). The CDR3 consists of 13 residues. The CDR3 reads CSAGGGANNEQFF.